This TCR beta chain stems from a study of T-cell memory formation after mild COVID-19. Study outcomes and limitations: Pre-infection memory showed some responding clones, and this suggested that cross-reactive memory joined. Later expanders leaned CD4+, whereas clones that contracted between day 15 and 85 were balanced CD4/CD8. Among contracting clones, CD4+ were mainly CM/EM and CD8+ enriched in EMRA.

Trimming took 0 bases from V and 1 from J, leaving 1 base between them. CDR3 size: 12 residues. Per the germline V gene, CDR1 is SGHRS and CDR2 is YFSETQ. TCRdb re-analysed the 5' RACE reads in MiXCR, keeping a single row per CDR3 protein. The sample records 60,000 to 65,000 distinct CDR3 sequences, around 10% being singletons. In this sample, this clonotype turned up a few times. Antigen specificity is unknown. The origin of this receptor is a man aged 18 to 30 who had mild COVID-19 (a few samples of this study predate the infection). Cell type and time point are not known. Sequencing was carried out using PBMCs or a T cell subset sorted from them (not recorded which). The chain uses TRBV5-1 and TRBJ2-5; no definite D call. The CDR3 region is CASSLGQETQYF. The CDR3 DNA follows: TGCGCCAGCAGCTTGGGCCAAGAGACCCAGTACTTC.